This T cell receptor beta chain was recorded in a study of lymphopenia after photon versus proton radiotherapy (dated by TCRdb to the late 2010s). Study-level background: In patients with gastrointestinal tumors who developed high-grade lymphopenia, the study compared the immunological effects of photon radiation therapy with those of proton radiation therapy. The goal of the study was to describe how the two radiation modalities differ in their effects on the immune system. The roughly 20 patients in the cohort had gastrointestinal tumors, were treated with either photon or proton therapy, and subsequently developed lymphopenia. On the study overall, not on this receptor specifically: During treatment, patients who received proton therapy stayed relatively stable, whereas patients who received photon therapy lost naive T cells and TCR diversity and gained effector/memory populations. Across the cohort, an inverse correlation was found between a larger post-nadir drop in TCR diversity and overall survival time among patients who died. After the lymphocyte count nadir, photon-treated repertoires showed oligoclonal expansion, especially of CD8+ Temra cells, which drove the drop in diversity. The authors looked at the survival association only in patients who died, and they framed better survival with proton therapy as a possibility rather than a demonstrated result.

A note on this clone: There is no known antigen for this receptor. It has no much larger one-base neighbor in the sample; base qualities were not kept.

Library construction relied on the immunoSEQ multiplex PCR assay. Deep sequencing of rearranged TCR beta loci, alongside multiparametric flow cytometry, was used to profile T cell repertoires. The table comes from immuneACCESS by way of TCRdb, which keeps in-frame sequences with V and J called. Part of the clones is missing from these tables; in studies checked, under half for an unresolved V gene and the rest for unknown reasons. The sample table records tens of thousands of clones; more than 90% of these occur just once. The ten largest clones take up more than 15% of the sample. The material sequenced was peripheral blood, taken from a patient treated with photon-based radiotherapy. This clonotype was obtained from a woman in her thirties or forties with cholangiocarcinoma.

The encoded CDR3 is CASSRGGLRRATDTQYF. The sequence in DNA is TGTGCCAGCAGTAGGGGGGGGCTCCGACGCGCCACAGATACGCAGTATTTT. The rearranged segments are TRBV28 and TRBJ2-3; the D gene is perhaps TRBD2, from 7 matching bases. From cysteine to phenylalanine, the CDR3 is 17 amino acids long. Solely the CDR3 DNA is kept, with 51 bases framed from the first base. Reading the germline V gene gives CDR1 MDHEN and CDR2 SYDVKM. At the junction V is shortened by 5 bases and J by 2 bases, with 20 bases in between.